This TCR beta chain is from a study of blood T cell repertoires in COVID-19. The ends were cut back, 1 base at V and 4 bases at J, with 13 bases in the middle. Germline CDR1 and CDR2: SGHDN and FVKESK. This CDR3 has 15 residues. Generated by immunoSEQ multiplex PCR, the TCRdb table keeps only in-frame clones and is missing some. Of about 200,000 clones detected, 65% to 80% appear once; the ten largest clones hold roughly a sixth. The V call is TRBV14, the J call TRBJ1-2; D is perhaps TRBD1 (6 bases). Material: PBMCs or T cells enriched from blood (not recorded which). The sequence was collected from a woman in her forties or fifties with acute COVID-19. The DNA of the CDR3 is TGTGCCAGCAGCCAAGCGCAAGGACAGTTCTATGGCTACACCTTC. As protein: CASSQAQGQFYGYTF.